These 2 T cell receptor beta chains share one sample of origin, sequenced in a study of T cells in Graves' hyperthyroidism and ophthalmopathy. Researchers took RNA transcripts and amplified the TCR beta CDR3 regions from them. The study used the HTBI primer set for a first-round RT-PCR of the TCR CDR3. One entry per CDR3 protein, called by TCRdb with MiXCR from the multiplex PCR reads. In the table there are fewer than 750,000 distinct CDR3 sequences, about 45% of which are singletons. Source material: peripheral blood or thyroid tissue (not recorded which). The source is a woman between 18 and 29 years old with Graves' hyperthyroidism.

Note on this clonotype: A much larger clone sits a single nucleotide away, making a read error possible. This chain uses TRBV12-3 or TRBV12-4 with TRBJ2-2; 7 bases match TRBD1. CDR3 length: 18 residues. The ends lost 6 bases at V and 3 bases at J; junction bases unmatched: 16. The CDR3 loop reads CASSSSPGQRRDTGELFF. CDR3 DNA sequence: TGTGCCAGCAGCTCATCACCGGGACAGAGACGGGACACCGGGGAGCTGTTTTTT.

This clonotype occurred many times. The rearrangement joins TRBV12-3 or TRBV12-4 to TRBJ1-1; the D is unclear. V lost 6 bases and J 11 bases, leaving 13 bases between the germline ends. The CDR3 contains 11 residues. CDR3 amino acids: CASRDKGRAFF. CDR3 nucleotides: TGTGCCAGCAGAGATAAAGGGAGGGCTTTCTTT.